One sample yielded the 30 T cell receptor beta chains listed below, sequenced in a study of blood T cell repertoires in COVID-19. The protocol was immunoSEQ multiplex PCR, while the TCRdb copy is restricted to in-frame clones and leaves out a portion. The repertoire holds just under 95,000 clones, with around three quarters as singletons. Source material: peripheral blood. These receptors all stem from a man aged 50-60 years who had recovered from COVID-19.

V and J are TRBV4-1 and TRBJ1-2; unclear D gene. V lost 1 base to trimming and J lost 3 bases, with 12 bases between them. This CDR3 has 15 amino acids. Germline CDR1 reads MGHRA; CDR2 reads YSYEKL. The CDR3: CASSQGGGFDYGYTF. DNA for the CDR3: TGCGCCAGCAGCCAAGGAGGAGGTTTCGACTATGGCTACACCTTC.

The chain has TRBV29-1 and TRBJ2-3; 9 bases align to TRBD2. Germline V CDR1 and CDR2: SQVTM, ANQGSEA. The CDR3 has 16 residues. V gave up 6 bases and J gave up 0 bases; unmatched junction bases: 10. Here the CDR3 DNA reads TGCAGCGTCCCCGATATTACTAGCGGGAGCACAGATACGCAGTATTTT. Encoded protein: CSVPDITSGSTDTQYF.

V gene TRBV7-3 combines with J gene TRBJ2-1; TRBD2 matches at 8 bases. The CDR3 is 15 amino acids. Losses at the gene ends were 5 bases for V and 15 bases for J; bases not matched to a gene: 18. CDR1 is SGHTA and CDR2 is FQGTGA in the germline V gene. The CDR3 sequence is CASSPTSRAGTSLFF. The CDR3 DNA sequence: TGTGCCAGCAGCCCAACCAGTCGGGCAGGGACTAGTCTGTTCTTC.

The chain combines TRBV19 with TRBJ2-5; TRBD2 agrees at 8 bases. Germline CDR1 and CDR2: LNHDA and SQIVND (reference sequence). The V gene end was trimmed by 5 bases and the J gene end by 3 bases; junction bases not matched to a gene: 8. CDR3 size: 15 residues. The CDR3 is CASSYAGGPKETQYF. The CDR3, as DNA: TGTGCCAGTAGTTATGCGGGGGGCCCAAAAGAGACCCAGTACTTC.

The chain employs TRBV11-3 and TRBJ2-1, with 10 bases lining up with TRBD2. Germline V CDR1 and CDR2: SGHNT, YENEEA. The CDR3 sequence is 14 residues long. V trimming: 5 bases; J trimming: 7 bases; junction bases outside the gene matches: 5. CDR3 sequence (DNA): TGTGCCAGCAGCCCCTCGACTAGCGGGAATGAGCAGTTCTTC. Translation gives CASSPSTSGNEQFF.

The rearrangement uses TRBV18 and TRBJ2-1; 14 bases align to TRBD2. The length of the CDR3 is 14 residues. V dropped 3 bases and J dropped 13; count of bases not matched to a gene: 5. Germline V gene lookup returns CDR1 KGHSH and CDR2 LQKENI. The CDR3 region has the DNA TGTGCCAGCTCACCTATGGGACTAGCGGGAGAACAGTTCTTC. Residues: CASSPMGLAGEQFF.

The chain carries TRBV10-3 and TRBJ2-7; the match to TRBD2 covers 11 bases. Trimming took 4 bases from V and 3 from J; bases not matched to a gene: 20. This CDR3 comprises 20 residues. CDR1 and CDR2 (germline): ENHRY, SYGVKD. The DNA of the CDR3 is TGTGCCATCAGTGCGTATCACAGGTTAGGTAGTAGCGGGAGGGACTACGAGCAGTACTTC. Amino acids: CAISAYHRLGSSGRDYEQYF.

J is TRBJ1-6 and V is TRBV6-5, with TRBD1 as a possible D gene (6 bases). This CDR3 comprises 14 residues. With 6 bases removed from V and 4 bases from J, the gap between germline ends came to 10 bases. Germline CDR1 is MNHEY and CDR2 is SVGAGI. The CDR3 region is CASSTGIYNSPLHF. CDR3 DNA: TGTGCCAGCAGCACAGGGATTTATAATTCACCCCTCCACTTT.

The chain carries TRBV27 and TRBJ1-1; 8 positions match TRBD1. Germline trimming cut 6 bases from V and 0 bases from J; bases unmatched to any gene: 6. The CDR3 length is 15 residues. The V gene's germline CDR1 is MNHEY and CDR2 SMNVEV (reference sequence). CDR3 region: CASSSDRVMNTEAFF. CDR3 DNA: TGTGCCAGCAGCTCGGACAGGGTAATGAACACTGAAGCTTTCTTT.

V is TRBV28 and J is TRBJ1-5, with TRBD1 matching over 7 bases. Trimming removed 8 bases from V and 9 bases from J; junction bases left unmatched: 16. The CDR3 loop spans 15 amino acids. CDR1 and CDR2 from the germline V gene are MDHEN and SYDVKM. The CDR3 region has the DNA TGTGCCAGCCCCGATCGAGGGACAGCACCAGGGCCCCAGCATTTT. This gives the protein CASPDRGTAPGPQHF.

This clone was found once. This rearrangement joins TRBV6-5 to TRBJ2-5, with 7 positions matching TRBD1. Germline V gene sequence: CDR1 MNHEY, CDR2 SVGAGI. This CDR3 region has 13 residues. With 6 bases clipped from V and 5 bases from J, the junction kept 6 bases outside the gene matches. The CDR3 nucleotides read TGTGCCAGCAGCAACAGGGGATCGGAGACCCAGTACTTC. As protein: CASSNRGSETQYF.

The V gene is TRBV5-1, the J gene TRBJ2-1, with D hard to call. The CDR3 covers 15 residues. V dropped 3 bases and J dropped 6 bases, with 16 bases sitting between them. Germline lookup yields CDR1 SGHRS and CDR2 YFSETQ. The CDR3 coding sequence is TGCGCCAGCAGCTGGGTACCTTCCGGGTCCAATGAGCAGTTCTTC. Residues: CASSWVPSGSNEQFF.

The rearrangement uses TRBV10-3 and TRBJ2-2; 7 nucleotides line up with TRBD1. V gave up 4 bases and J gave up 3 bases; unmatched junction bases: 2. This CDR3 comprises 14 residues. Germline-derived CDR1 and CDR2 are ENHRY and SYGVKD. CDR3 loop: CAISVGQYTGELFF. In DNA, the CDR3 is TGTGCCATCAGTGTGGGACAGTACACCGGGGAGCTGTTTTTT.

This chain's CDR3 is CASSQGGGVNSPLHF. CDR3 in DNA: TGTGCCAGCAGCCAAGGGGGGGGCGTTAATTCACCCCTCCACTTT. The chain combines TRBV3-1 (or the pseudogene TRBV3-2) with TRBJ1-6; D is perhaps TRBD1 (6 bases). Germline loops: CDR1 LGHDT, CDR2 YNNKEL (reference sequence). V lost 1 base and J lost 6, with 10 bases in between. This CDR3 comprises 15 residues.

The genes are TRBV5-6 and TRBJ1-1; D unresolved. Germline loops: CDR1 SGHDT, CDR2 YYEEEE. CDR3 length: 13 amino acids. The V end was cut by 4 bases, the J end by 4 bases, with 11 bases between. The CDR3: CASSRREGTEAFF. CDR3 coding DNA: TGTGCCAGCAGCCGGAGGGAGGGCACTGAAGCTTTCTTT.

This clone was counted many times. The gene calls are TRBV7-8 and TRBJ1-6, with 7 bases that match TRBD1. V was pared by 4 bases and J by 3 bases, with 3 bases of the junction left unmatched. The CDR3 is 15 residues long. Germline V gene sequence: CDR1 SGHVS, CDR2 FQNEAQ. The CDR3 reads CASSWDSSYNSPLHF. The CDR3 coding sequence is TGTGCCAGCAGCTGGGACAGTAGCTATAATTCACCCCTCCACTTT.

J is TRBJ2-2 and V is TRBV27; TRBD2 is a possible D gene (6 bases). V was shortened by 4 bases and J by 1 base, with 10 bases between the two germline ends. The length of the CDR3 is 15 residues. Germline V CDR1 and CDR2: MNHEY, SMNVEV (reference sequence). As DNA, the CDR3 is TGTGCCAGCAGTTCCGGGACTGTGAACACCGGGGAGCTGTTTTTT. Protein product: CASSSGTVNTGELFF.

CDR3 sequence (DNA): TGTGCCAGCAGCTTACGGGAAGGCGGGCTCTACGAGCAGTACTTC. Encoded protein: CASSLREGGLYEQYF. The J gene is TRBJ2-7, the V gene TRBV7-2; tentatively, D is TRBD2 (5 bases). CDR3 length: 15 amino acids. Trimming took off 2 bases at V and 3 bases at J, with 14 bases between the two ends. In germline, CDR1 is SGHTA, CDR2 FQGNSA.

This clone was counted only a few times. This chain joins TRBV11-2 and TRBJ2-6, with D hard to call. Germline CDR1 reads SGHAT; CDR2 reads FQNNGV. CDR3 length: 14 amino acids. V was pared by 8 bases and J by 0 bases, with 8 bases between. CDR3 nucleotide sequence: TGTGCCAGCCGGGTGCTCTCTGGGGCCAACGTCCTGACTTTC. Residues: CASRVLSGANVLTF.

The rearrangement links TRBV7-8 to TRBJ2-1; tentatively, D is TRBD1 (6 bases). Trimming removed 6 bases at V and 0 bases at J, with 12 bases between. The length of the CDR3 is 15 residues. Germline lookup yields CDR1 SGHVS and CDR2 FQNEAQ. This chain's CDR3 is CASRWTESSYNEQFF. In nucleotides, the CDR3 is TGTGCCAGCAGGTGGACAGAGAGCTCCTACAATGAGCAGTTCTTC.

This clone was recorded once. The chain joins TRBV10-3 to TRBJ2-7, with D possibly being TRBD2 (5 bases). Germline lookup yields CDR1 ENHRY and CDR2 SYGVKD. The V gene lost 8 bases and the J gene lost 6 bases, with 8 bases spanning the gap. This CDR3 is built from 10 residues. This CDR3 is CAIGEPEQYF. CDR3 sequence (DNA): TGTGCCATCGGGGAGCCCGAGCAGTACTTC.

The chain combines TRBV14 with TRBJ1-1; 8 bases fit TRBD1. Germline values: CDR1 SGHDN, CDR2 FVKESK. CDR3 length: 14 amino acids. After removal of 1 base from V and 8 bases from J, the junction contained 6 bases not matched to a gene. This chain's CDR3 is CASSQGTGYFEAFF. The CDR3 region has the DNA TGTGCCAGCAGCCAAGGGACAGGGTACTTCGAAGCTTTCTTT.

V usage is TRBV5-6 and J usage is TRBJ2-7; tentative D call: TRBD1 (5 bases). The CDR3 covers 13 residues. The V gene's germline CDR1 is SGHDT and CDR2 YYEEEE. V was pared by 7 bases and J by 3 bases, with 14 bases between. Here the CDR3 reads CASQATDLYEQYF. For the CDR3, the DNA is TGTGCCAGCCAAGCGACAGACCTCTACGAGCAGTACTTC.

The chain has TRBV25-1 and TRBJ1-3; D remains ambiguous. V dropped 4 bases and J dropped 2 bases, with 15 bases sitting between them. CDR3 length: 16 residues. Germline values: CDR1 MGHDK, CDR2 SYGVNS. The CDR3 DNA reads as TGTGCCAGCAGTGGGAGAGCGGTGGAGGCTGGAAACACCATATATTTT. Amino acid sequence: CASSGRAVEAGNTIYF.

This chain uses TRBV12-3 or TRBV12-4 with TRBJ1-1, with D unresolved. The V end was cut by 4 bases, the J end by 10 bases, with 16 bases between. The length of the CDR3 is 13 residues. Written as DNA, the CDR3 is TGTGCCAGCAGTTCGATAGGCCAGCCAGGAGCTTTCTTT. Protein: CASSSIGQPGAFF.

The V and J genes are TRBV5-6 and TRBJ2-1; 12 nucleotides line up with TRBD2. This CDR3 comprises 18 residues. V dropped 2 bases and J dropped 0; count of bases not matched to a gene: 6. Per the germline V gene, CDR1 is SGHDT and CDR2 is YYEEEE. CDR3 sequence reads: CASSFRLAGVSSYNEQFF. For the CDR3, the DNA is TGTGCCAGCAGCTTCCGACTAGCGGGGGTGAGCTCCTACAATGAGCAGTTCTTC.

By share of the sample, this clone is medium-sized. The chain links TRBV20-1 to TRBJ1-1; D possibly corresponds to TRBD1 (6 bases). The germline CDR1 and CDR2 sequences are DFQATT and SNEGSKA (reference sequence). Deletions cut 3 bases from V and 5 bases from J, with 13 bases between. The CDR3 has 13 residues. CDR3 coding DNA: TGCAGTGCTAGTAGGCCCGGACAGACTGAAGCTTTCTTT. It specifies CSASRPGQTEAFF.

CDR3 amino acids: CASSQEAGLAGRSRISYEQYF. The CDR3 DNA is TGTGCCAGCAGCCAGGAAGCCGGACTAGCGGGGAGGTCAAGGATCTCCTACGAGCAGTACTTC. The chain employs TRBV3-1 (or the pseudogene TRBV3-2) and TRBJ2-7, with 12 bases that match TRBD2. V lost 3 bases and J lost 0; bases outside the gene matches: 18. The germline V gene encodes CDR1 LGHDT and CDR2 YNNKEL (reference sequence). This CDR3 spans 21 amino acids.

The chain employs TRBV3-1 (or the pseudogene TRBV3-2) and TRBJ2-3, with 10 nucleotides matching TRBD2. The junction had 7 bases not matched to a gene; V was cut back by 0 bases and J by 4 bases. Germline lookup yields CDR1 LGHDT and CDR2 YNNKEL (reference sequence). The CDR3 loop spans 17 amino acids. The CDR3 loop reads CASSQDRASGRPDTQYF. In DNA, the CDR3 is TGTGCCAGCAGCCAAGATAGGGCTAGCGGGAGACCAGATACGCAGTATTTT.

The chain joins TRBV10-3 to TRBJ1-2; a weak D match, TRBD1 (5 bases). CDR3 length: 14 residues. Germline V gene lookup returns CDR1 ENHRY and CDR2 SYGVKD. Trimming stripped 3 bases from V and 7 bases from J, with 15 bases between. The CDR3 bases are TGTGCCATCAGTGATGGACCGGGGCGGGGTGGCTACACCTTC. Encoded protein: CAISDGPGRGGYTF.